This T cell receptor beta chain was recovered during a study of T cells expressing NK-cell markers. Study in general: Repertoire data for TCR beta were derived from sorted T cells (CD3+CD56+NKG2C+, CD3+CD56+NKG2C- and CD3+CD56-NKG2C+).

Study results and limitations: Whether expanded NKG2C+ T cell clones were HCMV specific stayed uncertain. The study found dominant NKG2C+ clonotypes at about 1.0-7.0% of CD8+ T cells in roughly six donors.

This CDR3 contains 13 residues. Germline-derived CDR1 and CDR2 are MNHEY and SMNVEV (reference sequence). To note about this clonotype: Its antigen is not identified.

TCRdb re-called the 5' RACE reads; one entry per CDR3 protein, DNA not given. This sample's clone table lists about 410,000 distinct CDR3 sequences. The V gene is TRBV27, the J gene TRBJ2-5; TCRdb gives TRBD1 as the D gene, but with no DNA this cannot be confirmed. The sequenced sample consisted of blood T cells: a sorted CD56 or NKG2C T cell subset, CD4+ or CD8+ T cells, or bulk PBMC T cells (not recorded which). The TCR was taken from a woman between 50 and 59 years old in good health. This chain's CDR3 is CASGRQGSETQYF.